This T cell receptor beta chain was retrieved from a study of spatial heterogeneity in lung cancer. Turning to the study itself: Alpha-chain sequences were consistently detected in smaller numbers than beta-chain sequences.

CDR1 and CDR2 from the germline V gene are MNHEY and SMNVEV (reference sequence). V was cut by 2 bases and J by 3 bases, with 16 bases left in between. The CDR3 is 16 amino acids. This clonotype was found many times. Each CDR3 protein gets one entry after TCRdb re-called the 5' RACE reads with MiXCR. The table includes tens of thousands of distinct CDR3 sequences, 8.5% to 10% detected once. Time point here: blood at routine non-recurrence follow-up after resection. The sequence was collected from a male donor with early-stage non-small cell lung cancer. The input for sequencing was PBMCs, taken at follow-up. This chain links TRBV27 with TRBJ1-2, with TRBD1 as a possible D gene (5 bases). This CDR3 is CASSLGGQGPHYGYTF. CDR3 nucleotides: TGTGCCAGCAGTTTAGGAGGGCAGGGCCCTCACTATGGCTACACCTTC.